This T cell receptor (beta chain) comes out of a study of cytomegalovirus exposure and HLA in healthy donors. V shed 2 bases, J shed 2 bases, and the junction held 5 bases outside the gene matches. Germline loops: CDR1 SNHLY, CDR2 FYNNEI. This CDR3 is 15 amino acids long. 13 Jbeta primers and 60 Vbeta primers were used for the PCR. Method: immunoSEQ multiplex PCR; TCRdb's copy keeps in-frame clones and lacks some. The table includes fewer than 150,000 clones, around 78% detected once. The TCR comes from a woman aged 40 to 50 in good health and CMV-seropositive. The sequenced material came from PBMCs. The chain has TRBV2 and TRBJ2-7, with 8 nucleotides matching TRBD2. CDR3 sequence reads: CASSESGGGPYEQYF. DNA of the CDR3: TGTGCCAGCAGTGAAAGCGGGGGAGGCCCCTACGAGCAGTACTTC.